The 28 T cell receptor beta chains listed next were all sequenced from one sample in a study of regulatory T cells in long-lasting Graves disease. Time point described: newly diagnosed GD, antithyroid drugs for less than 3 months. PBMC-derived RNA was used for the TCR library. With iRepertoire HTBI primers and Arm-PCR of CDR3 regions, TCR beta libraries were built. A single record per CDR3 protein comes from TCRdb applying MiXCR to the multiplex PCR reads. The sample consists of 450,000 to 600,000 distinct CDR3 sequences, around 15% of them appearing once. This sample was shared with a second study, whose subject was T cells in Graves' hyperthyroidism and ophthalmopathy.

The specimen comprised peripheral blood mononuclear cells (PBMCs), sampled at new diagnosis, from a patient treated with antithyroid drugs. Receptor source: a middle-aged man with Graves disease.

This clonotype was counted at least ten times. The V call is TRBV27, the J call TRBJ2-7; D is tentatively TRBD1 or TRBD2 (6 bases each). Trimming shortened V by 7 bases and J by 0 bases, and 16 bases separated the two germline ends. From germline, CDR1 is MNHEY and CDR2 SMNVEV (reference sequence). The CDR3 length is 15 residues. Written as DNA, the CDR3 is TGTGCCAGCAAACGCAGGCGGGACACCTCCTACGAGCAGTACTTC. Amino acids: CASKRRRDTSYEQYF.

The chain couples TRBV24-1 to TRBJ2-7; TRBD2 agrees at 12 bases. The V gene's germline CDR1 is KGHDR and CDR2 SFDVKD. V lost 2 bases to trimming and J lost 2 bases; unmatched junction nucleotides: 12. The CDR3 runs to 19 residues. The CDR3 region has the DNA TGTGCCACCAGTGATTGCCGGACTAGCGGGACTCTATGGACCTACGAGCAGTACTTC. Its protein is CATSDCRTSGTLWTYEQYF.

This clonotype was seen many times. The chain combines TRBV7-8 with TRBJ2-1; D is unclear. V gave up 5 bases and J gave up 10 bases, with 18 bases separating them. The CDR3 extends over 14 amino acids. Germline CDR1 SGHVS, CDR2 FQNEAQ. The CDR3: CASSPDNAFSEQFF. For the CDR3, the DNA is TGTGCCAGCAGCCCAGACAACGCCTTTTCCGAGCAGTTCTTC.

The chain carries TRBV27 and TRBJ2-1, with 8 nucleotides matching TRBD2. V lost 0 bases, J lost 9 bases, and 10 bases stayed unmatched. The CDR3 runs to 16 residues. In germline, CDR1 is MNHEY, CDR2 SMNVEV (reference sequence). For the CDR3, the DNA is TGTGCCAGCAGTTTATCCTTCAGCGGGAGTCGTAGTGAGCAGTTCTTC. Amino acid sequence: CASSLSFSGSRSEQFF.

This clonotype was found many times. The chain combines TRBV12-3 or TRBV12-4 with TRBJ1-5; D call uncertain. The CDR3 is 15 amino acids. The ends were cut back, 6 bases at V and 1 base at J, with 13 bases in the middle. The CDR3 sequence: CASSLGSFSNQPQHF. For the CDR3, the DNA is TGTGCCAGCAGCCTAGGGAGTTTCAGCAATCAGCCCCAGCATTTT.

This clonotype was found many times. J is TRBJ2-1 and V is TRBV19, with 9 positions matching TRBD2. After removal of 3 bases from V and 1 base from J, the junction contained 1 base not matched to a gene. The CDR3 is 15 amino acids. Germline-derived CDR1 and CDR2 are LNHDA and SQIVND (reference sequence). The chain's CDR3 is CASSISGRSYNEQFF. The CDR3 DNA follows: TGTGCCAGTAGTATCAGCGGGAGGTCCTACAATGAGCAGTTCTTC. Combining the CDR3 with reference TRBV19 and TRBJ2-1 gives the whole variable domain DGGITQSPKYLFRKEGQNVTLSCEQNLNHDAMYWYRQDPGQGLRLIYYSQIVNDFQKGDIAEGYSVSREKKESFPLTVTSAQKNPTAFYLCASSISGRSYNEQFFGPGTRLTVL.

This clonotype was picked up many times. The chain uses TRBV11-3 and TRBJ2-1, with TRBD1 matching over 11 bases. With 5 bases clipped from V and 4 bases from J, the junction kept 7 bases outside the gene matches. The CDR3 runs to 16 residues. Germline assignment: CDR1 SGHNT and CDR2 YENEEA. CDR3 sequence (DNA): TGTGCCAGCAGCGAAGGACAGGGGGCAATATACAATGAGCAGTTCTTC. As protein: CASSEGQGAIYNEQFF.

This clonotype was counted at least ten times. The V and J genes are TRBV9 and TRBJ2-1, with 8 bases lining up with TRBD2. V shed 4 bases, J shed 5 bases, and the junction held 11 bases outside the gene matches. Per germline, CDR1 SGDLS and CDR2 YYNGEE. The CDR3 has 16 amino acids. The CDR3 bases are TGTGCCAGCAGCTCGCGGACTAGCATCGTTAACAATGAGCAGTTCTTC. Translating gives CASSSRTSIVNNEQFF.

The V gene is TRBV25-1, the J gene TRBJ2-7; 7 nucleotides line up with TRBD2. From germline, CDR1 is MGHDK and CDR2 SYGVNS. Losses at the gene ends were 5 bases for V and 6 bases for J; bases not matched to a gene: 13. This CDR3 contains 15 residues. CDR3 in DNA: TGTGCCAGCAGTCTCGGGGGACTAAGGTTCTTCGAGCAGTACTTC. As protein: CASSLGGLRFFEQYF.

With respect to this clonotype: A much larger clone differs from this one at a single base, so this may be a read error. The chain has TRBV28 and TRBJ1-2, with 7 positions matching TRBD1. CDR1 and CDR2 from the germline V gene are MDHEN and SYDVKM. The CDR3 runs 17 residues. Written as DNA, the CDR3 is TGTACCAGCAGGCCTCGACAGGGTACCAGGTCTGACTATGGCTACACCTTC. This translates into CTSRPRQGTRSDYGYTF.

This sequence joins TRBV11-2 and TRBJ2-1; D not resolved. V lost 5 bases to trimming and J lost 3 bases, with 8 bases between them. Germline-derived CDR1 and CDR2 are SGHAT and FQNNGV. CDR3 length equals 13 residues. CDR3: CASSHNIYNEQFF. In DNA form, the CDR3 reads TGTGCCAGCAGCCACAATATCTACAATGAGCAGTTCTTC.

The table lists this clonotype with a few counts. The V gene is TRBV18, the J gene TRBJ2-7; TRBD1 is a possible D gene (5 bases). In germline, CDR1 is KGHSH, CDR2 LQKENI. This CDR3 has 12 amino acids. V lost 5 bases to trimming and J lost 6 bases, with 11 bases between them. CDR3 nucleotides: TGTGCCAGCTCAACAGGACAAGGCGAGCAGTACTTC. Translating gives CASSTGQGEQYF. The full variable domain, rest sourced from reference TRBV18 and TRBJ2-7, is NAGVMQNPRHLVRRRGQEARLRCSPMKGHSHVYWYRQLPEEGLKFMVYLQKENIIDESGMPKERFSAEFPKEGPSILRIQQVVRGDSAAYFCASSTGQGEQYFGPGTRLTVT.

The chain has TRBV12-5 and TRBJ2-7; the D gene is possibly TRBD2 (6 bases). CDR3 length: 14 residues. V shed 8 bases and J shed 7 bases, with 21 bases lying between them. Germline-derived CDR1 and CDR2 are LGHNT and FRNRAP. The CDR3 DNA is TGTGCTAGTAAACGGGAGATCCCCTACAATGAGCAGTACTTC. Its protein is CASKREIPYNEQYF.

The chain is built from TRBV6-1 and TRBJ2-7; TRBD1 might be the D (7 bases). The V and J ends lost 5 bases and 5 bases respectively, with 16 bases between them. Germline V lookup: CDR1 MNHNS, CDR2 SASEGT. The CDR3 covers 14 residues. The CDR3 region is CASSRGTVGHEQYV. In DNA form, the CDR3 reads TGTGCCAGCAGTCGGGGGACAGTTGGCCACGAGCAGTACGTC.

This clonotype was recorded many times. DNA for the CDR3: TGTGCCAGCAGAACCGGGACAGGTCAGCCCCAGCATTTT. The encoded protein is CASRTGTGQPQHF. The V gene is TRBV6-1, the J gene TRBJ1-5; 8 bases are a match to TRBD1. Germline-derived CDR1 and CDR2 are MNHNS and SASEGT. The J segment lost 6 bases and the V segment lost 6 bases, leaving 4 bases of the junction unmatched. The CDR3 sequence is 13 residues long.

At least ten counts were recorded for this clonotype. The CDR3 sequence: CATVQGVGDTDTQYF. The CDR3 DNA reads as TGTGCCACCGTACAGGGGGTTGGAGACACAGATACGCAGTATTTT. V is TRBV10-3 and J is TRBJ2-3, with 8 bases matching TRBD1. In germline, CDR1 is ENHRY, CDR2 SYGVKD. The CDR3 covers 15 residues. V lost 10 bases, J lost 2 bases, and 11 bases stayed unmatched.

This clonotype occurred a few times. The CDR3, as DNA: TGTGCCAGCCAAGCCACAGGACTAGCCAAAAACATTCAGTACTTC. Translating it yields CASQATGLAKNIQYF. The V gene is TRBV3-1, the J gene TRBJ2-4; D might be TRBD1 or TRBD2, each matching 5 bases. This CDR3 contains 15 residues. Germline V gene data show CDR1 as LGHDT and CDR2 as YNNKEL (reference sequence). The V gene lost 8 bases and the J gene lost 0 bases, with 14 bases spanning the gap.

The chain has TRBV20-1 and TRBJ1-2, with D tentatively TRBD1 (6 bases). V shed 5 bases and J shed 0 bases, with 16 bases lying between them. In germline, CDR1 is DFQATT, CDR2 SNEGSKA (reference sequence). CDR3 length: 15 amino acids. The DNA of the CDR3 is TGCAGTGCTCTGATTCAGGGGCAGCCTAACTATGGCTACACCTTC. Encoded protein: CSALIQGQPNYGYTF.

The genes are TRBV5-5 and TRBJ1-1, with D perhaps matching TRBD1 (5 bases). Germline CDR1 and CDR2: SGHKS and YYEKEE (reference sequence). There are 15 residues in the CDR3. V lost 4 bases and J lost 4, with 17 bases in between. The CDR3 sequence is CASSIAGTGGTEAFF. DNA for the CDR3: TGTGCCAGCAGCATTGCCGGGACCGGGGGCACTGAAGCTTTCTTT.

This clonotype was counted ten times or more. This rearrangement joins TRBV28 to TRBJ2-3; the D is unclear. V lost 7 bases, J lost 2 bases, and 16 bases lay in between. Looked up from germline, CDR1 is MDHEN and CDR2 is SYDVKM. This CDR3 comprises 15 residues. This CDR3 reads CASNSRLGNTDTQYF. The CDR3 region has the DNA TGTGCCAGCAATTCCCGGTTGGGAAACACAGATACGCAGTATTTT.

The rearrangement joins TRBV30 to TRBJ1-4; tentatively, D is TRBD1 (6 bases). Germline-derived CDR1 and CDR2 are GTSNPN and SVGIG (reference sequence). Trimming left V 5 bases short and J 8 bases short, with 15 bases between. This CDR3 contains 13 residues. The CDR3 DNA reads TGTGCCTGGGGAAACAGGGTCGGGGAAAAACTGTTTTTT. It is translated as CAWGNRVGEKLFF.

V and J are TRBV28 and TRBJ1-1, with D unclear. CDR3 length equals 18 residues. Per germline, CDR1 MDHEN and CDR2 SYDVKM. V lost 3 bases and J lost 2, with 22 bases in between. The CDR3: CASSFPRFRAGSNTEAFF. DNA for the CDR3: TGTGCCAGCAGTTTTCCTCGGTTTCGGGCAGGATCAAACACTGAAGCTTTCTTT.

CDR3 sequence: CSDRTGETQYF. CDR3 DNA sequence: TGCAGCGATAGGACAGGAGAGACCCAGTACTTC. The chain has TRBV29-1 and TRBJ2-5; 7 bases are shared with TRBD1. The CDR3 runs to 11 residues. With V trimmed by 7 bases and J by 4 bases, 3 bases remained unmatched. Germline loops: CDR1 SQVTM, CDR2 ANQGSEA.

This chain links TRBV7-2 with TRBJ1-3; D might be TRBD1 (5 bases). This CDR3 region has 15 residues. Germline V gene sequence: CDR1 SGHTA, CDR2 FQGNSA. V lost 3 bases and J 0 bases, leaving 9 bases between the germline ends. The CDR3 DNA reads as TGTGCCAGCAGCTTGACAGCTACCTCTGGAAACACCATATATTTT. This gives the protein CASSLTATSGNTIYF.

This clonotype showed up just a few times. This chain links TRBV6-4 with TRBJ2-7, with 8 bases matching TRBD2. V lost 4 bases and J lost 2; bases outside the gene matches: 10. The CDR3 consists of 16 residues. In germline, CDR1 is MRHNA, CDR2 SNTAGT. The chain's CDR3 is CASSATIGLAPYEQYF. For the CDR3, the DNA is TGTGCCAGCAGTGCAACCATCGGACTAGCCCCCTACGAGCAGTACTTC.

This clonotype was recorded many times. The chain links TRBV20-1 to TRBJ1-1; D is unresolved. CDR1 and CDR2 from the germline V gene are DFQATT and SNEGSKA (reference sequence). Trimming shortened V by 1 base and J by 6 bases, and 12 bases separated the two germline ends. The CDR3 is 13 residues long. CDR3 nucleotide sequence: TGCAGTGCTAGAGCGGTGGTAATGGCTGAAGCTTTCTTT. Translation gives CSARAVVMAEAFF.

This clonotype was recorded many times. This rearrangement joins TRBV30 to TRBJ1-2; D gene uncertain. The germline CDR1 and CDR2 sequences are GTSNPN and SVGIG (reference sequence). The CDR3 totals 11 residues. V shed 5 bases and J shed 4 bases, with 8 bases lying between them. CDR3 DNA sequence: TGTGCCTGGGGCGGCCGCTATGGCTACACCTTC. It yields the protein CAWGGRYGYTF.

Ten or more counts support this clonotype. J is TRBJ2-7 and V is TRBV11-1, with TRBD2 identical over 8 bases. Germline V lookup: CDR1 SGHAT, CDR2 FQDESV (reference sequence). CDR3 length equals 11 residues. With 8 bases clipped from V and 6 bases from J, the junction kept 3 bases outside the gene matches. The CDR3 is CASRAGVEQYF. The DNA for the CDR3 is TGTGCCAGCCGAGCGGGAGTCGAGCAGTACTTC.